This T cell receptor (beta chain) was identified in a study of human T cells and chemical hapten exposure. TCRdb independently ran MiXCR on the RACE reads; one entry per CDR3 protein. The sample includes fewer than 300,000 distinct CDR3 sequences, approximately 7.5% of them seen just once. Described time point: pre-sensitization, week 0. Treatment noted: therapeutic diphenylcyclopropenone sensitization with weekly scalp DPC. CDR1 and CDR2 from the germline V gene are MGHRA and YSYEKL. Trimming pared 10 bases from V and 3 bases from J, leaving 9 bases between. The CDR3 has 11 residues. Sample: whole blood, taken in connection with sensitization to the hapten diphenylcyclopropenone (DPC). This rearrangement joins TRBV4-1 to TRBJ1-1, with a possible D match to TRBD1 (5 bases). The clonotype was recovered from a man between 18 and 35 years old with alopecia areata. Some clones in this sample may be carry-over from other donors' samples. The CDR3 DNA reads as TGCGCCACCCGGGGCGACACTGAAGCTTTCTTT. Its protein product is CATRGDTEAFF.